These 22 T cell receptor beta chains originate from one sample sequenced in a study of PD-1 blockade in classical Hodgkin lymphoma. The time point was: cycle 4 day 1 (C4D1), after about 6 weeks of nivolumab. Every patient had relapsed following autologous stem cell transplantation, and cohorts differed in brentuximab vedotin exposure. Profiled with immunoSEQ multiplex PCR; TCRdb holds only in-frame clones, not every one. The table lists more than 40,000 clones, 80% of them singletons. The sample in question was peripheral blood mononuclear cells (PBMCs), obtained before the fourth cycle of nivolumab. The source of these receptors is a human donor with classical Hodgkin lymphoma.

In this sample, this clone turned up once. This chain uses TRBV28 with TRBJ2-2, with TRBD1 matching over 7 bases. Germline V gene sequence: CDR1 MDHEN, CDR2 SYDVKM. V was clipped by 6 bases and J by 2 bases; unmatched bases: 9. This CDR3 contains 16 residues. The CDR3 loop reads CASSRPGTANTGELFF. CDR3 in DNA: TGTGCCAGCAGCCGCCCGGGGACAGCCAACACCGGGGAGCTGTTTTTT. Complete variable domain (other parts from reference TRBV28 and TRBJ2-2): DVKVTQSSRYLVKRTGEKVFLECVQDMDHENMFWYRQDPGLGLRLIYFSYDVKMKEKGDIPEGYSVSREKKERFSLILESASTNQTSMYLCASSRPGTANTGELFFGEGSRLTVL.

The chain links TRBV19 to TRBJ1-1; TRBD1 is a possible D gene (5 bases). This CDR3 region has 13 residues. Germline values: CDR1 LNHDA, CDR2 SQIVND (reference sequence). V was cut by 1 base and J by 7 bases, with 10 bases left in between. In nucleotides, the CDR3 is TGTGCCAGTAGTATAGTTAACAGGTTTGAAGCTTTCTTT. This codes for CASSIVNRFEAFF.

This clone was seen only once. The genes are TRBV10-2 and TRBJ2-7; the D is unclear. The CDR3 has 13 residues. Germline V CDR1 and CDR2: WSHSY, SAAADI. Trimming shortened V by 8 bases and J by 0 bases, and 11 bases separated the two germline ends. In DNA form, the CDR3 reads TGCGCCAGCGGGCGACCCCTCTCCTACGAGCAGTACTTC. This translates into CASGRPLSYEQYF.

The chain links TRBV28 to TRBJ2-7; the match to TRBD1 covers 9 bases. The trim removed 5 bases at V and 9 bases at J, leaving 14 bases unmatched. This CDR3 has 15 amino acids. Germline CDR1 reads MDHEN; CDR2 reads SYDVKM. CDR3: CASSPGTGLRQVQYF. For the CDR3, the DNA is TGTGCCAGCAGTCCCGGGACAGGGCTTAGACAAGTGCAGTACTTC.

The chain has TRBV7-2 and TRBJ2-3; 12 bases align to TRBD2. The CDR3 spans 19 residues. Germline V gives CDR1 SGHTA, CDR2 FQGNSA. Trimming took 1 base from V and 2 from J; bases not matched to a gene: 10. CDR3 sequence (DNA): TGTGCCAGCAGCTTAGGCCTAGCGGGGGGGCGGCTGATCACAGATACGCAGTATTTT. This translates into CASSLGLAGGRLITDTQYF.

This chain links TRBV15 with TRBJ2-2; D ambiguous. Germline values: CDR1 LNHNV, CDR2 YYDKDF (reference sequence). This CDR3 region has 14 residues. Trimming removed 0 bases at V and 5 bases at J, with 7 bases between. In DNA form, the CDR3 reads TGTGCCACCAGCAGAGATCCCCGGACCGGGGAGCTGTTTTTT. This translates into CATSRDPRTGELFF. The complete variable domain, with remaining parts taken from reference TRBV15 and TRBJ2-2, reads DAMVIQNPRYQVTQFGKPVTLSCSQTLNHNVMYWYQQKSSQAPKLLFHYYDKDFNNEADTPDNFQSRRPNTSFCFLDIRSPGLGDTAMYLCATSRDPRTGELFFGEGSRLTVL.

The rearrangement uses TRBV7-2 and TRBJ1-2; tentatively, D is TRBD1 (5 bases). CDR3 length: 14 amino acids. Looked up from germline, CDR1 is SGHTA and CDR2 is FQGNSA. V was trimmed by 0 bases and J by 7 bases, leaving 12 bases between them. The CDR3 sequence is CASSLAQLGAGYTF. For the CDR3, the DNA is TGTGCCAGCAGCTTAGCCCAACTAGGGGCTGGCTACACCTTC. Using reference TRBV7-2 and TRBJ1-2 for the parts outside the CDR3, the full variable domain is GAGVSQSPSNKVTEKGKDVELRCDPISGHTALYWYRQSLGQGLEFLIYFQGNSAPDKSGLPSDRFSAERTGGSVSTLTIQRTQQEDSAVYLCASSLAQLGAGYTFGSGTRLTVV.

The chain uses TRBV5-1 and TRBJ1-1; TRBD1 might be the D (5 bases). With 3 bases removed from V and 4 bases from J, the gap between germline ends came to 13 bases. Germline CDR1 is SGHRS and CDR2 is YFSETQ. CDR3 length: 14 amino acids. CDR3 bases: TGCGCCAGCAGCTCGACCGACAGACCCACTGAAGCTTTCTTT. This encodes CASSSTDRPTEAFF.

This rearrangement joins TRBV30 to TRBJ1-2, with unresolved D. V was clipped by 4 bases and J by 3 bases, with 12 bases between them. Germline-derived CDR1 and CDR2 are GTSNPN and SVGIG (reference sequence). The CDR3 covers 13 residues. CDR3 residues: CAWTLKADYGYTF. The CDR3 coding sequence is TGTGCCTGGACCCTGAAGGCGGACTATGGCTACACCTTC.

The V call is TRBV7-2, the J call TRBJ1-2, with no clear D. Trimming removed 5 bases from V and 3 bases from J, with 16 bases in between. CDR1 is SGHTA, CDR2 FQGNSA, per germline. This CDR3 region has 15 residues. The CDR3 sequence: CASSVYRASHYGYTF. For the CDR3, the DNA is TGTGCCAGCAGCGTCTATAGGGCTTCCCACTATGGCTACACCTTC.

The V call is TRBV9, the J call TRBJ2-7, with a tentative D call TRBD1 (6 bases). The CDR3 totals 16 residues. CDR1 and CDR2 (germline): SGDLS, YYNGEE. Trimming shortened V by 3 bases and J by 2 bases, and 18 bases separated the two germline ends. The CDR3 reads CASSAGGGQTAYEQYF. CDR3 nucleotides: TGTGCCAGCAGCGCCGGTGGAGGACAGACAGCCTACGAGCAGTACTTC.

The J gene is TRBJ1-6, the V gene TRBV4-3, with D tentatively TRBD1 (5 bases). V was clipped by 0 bases and J by 10 bases, with 16 bases between them. The germline CDR1 and CDR2 sequences are LGHNA and YSLEER. The CDR3 consists of 16 residues. The CDR3: CASSQDLAGRGSPLHF. The CDR3 DNA reads TGCGCCAGCAGCCAAGATTTGGCTGGGCGGGGGTCACCCCTCCACTTT.

The V call is TRBV11-2, the J call TRBJ1-4, with TRBD1 as a possible D gene (6 bases). V lost 3 bases and J lost 2, with 13 bases in between. The CDR3 is 16 residues long. CDR1 and CDR2 (germline): SGHAT, FQNNGV. In DNA form, the CDR3 reads TGTGCCAGCAGCTTTTATTCAGGGGCGACTAATGAAAAACTGTTTTTT. Translating gives CASSFYSGATNEKLFF.

The CDR3 sequence: CSVDRQNTGELFF. The CDR3, as DNA: TGCAGCGTTGATCGGCAGAACACCGGGGAGCTGTTTTTT. V is TRBV29-1 and J is TRBJ2-2, with D uncertain. V lost 3 bases to trimming and J lost 1 base, with 6 bases between them. This CDR3 has 13 amino acids. Germline V gene sequence: CDR1 SQVTM, CDR2 ANQGSEA.

The J gene is TRBJ2-7, the V gene TRBV5-6; 7 bases map to TRBD2. Germline V CDR1 and CDR2: SGHDT, YYEEEE. The CDR3 consists of 16 residues. V shed 0 bases, J shed 4 bases, and the junction held 10 bases outside the gene matches. The DNA for the CDR3 is TGTGCCAGCAGCTTGGTTTCCCGGGAGGTACAGTACGAGCAGTACTTC. It yields the protein CASSLVSREVQYEQYF.

This clone was detected once. The V gene is TRBV7-8, the J gene TRBJ2-7; TRBD2 matches at 7 bases. This CDR3 contains 15 residues. Germline assignment: CDR1 SGHVS and CDR2 FQNEAQ. Trimming cost V 5 bases and J 2 bases; bases outside gene matches: 9. The CDR3 spells CASSAQGLPTYEQYF. CDR3 nucleotide sequence: TGTGCCAGCAGCGCTCAGGGACTACCCACCTACGAGCAGTACTTC.

V usage is TRBV19 and J usage is TRBJ1-1; D gene unclear. V lost 9 bases and J lost 1, with 12 bases in between. The CDR3 runs to 13 residues. Germline lookup yields CDR1 LNHDA and CDR2 SQIVND (reference sequence). This CDR3 reads CASTRGWNTEAFF. The CDR3 nucleotides are TGTGCCAGCACCCGAGGGTGGAACACTGAAGCTTTCTTT.

The V call is TRBV19, the J call TRBJ2-1, with D possibly TRBD1 on 7 matching bases. Trimming took off 5 bases at V and 9 bases at J, with 17 bases between the two ends. The CDR3 length is 14 residues. Germline CDR1 LNHDA, CDR2 SQIVND (reference sequence). CDR3 in DNA: TGTGCCAGTAGTGACGCAGGGGGGATGTTTGAGCAGTTCTTC. Residues: CASSDAGGMFEQFF.

The genes are TRBV9 and TRBJ2-1; D uncertain. V was pared by 0 bases and J by 6 bases, with 13 bases between. The CDR3 extends over 15 amino acids. Germline V gene data show CDR1 as SGDLS and CDR2 as YYNGEE. CDR3 in DNA: TGTGCCAGCAGCGTAGATGGGTCGTGGGGCAATGAGCAGTTCTTC. It is translated as CASSVDGSWGNEQFF.

The chain recombines TRBV19 with TRBJ2-1; D ambiguous. Germline V gene sequence: CDR1 LNHDA, CDR2 SQIVND (reference sequence). Trimming removed 3 bases from V and 3 bases from J, with 6 bases in between. The length of the CDR3 is 13 residues. CDR3 sequence: CASSMNFYNEQFF. CDR3 sequence (DNA): TGTGCCAGTAGTATGAACTTCTACAATGAGCAGTTCTTC. Full variable domain (rest looked up from reference TRBV19 and TRBJ2-1): DGGITQSPKYLFRKEGQNVTLSCEQNLNHDAMYWYRQDPGQGLRLIYYSQIVNDFQKGDIAEGYSVSREKKESFPLTVTSAQKNPTAFYLCASSMNFYNEQFFGPGTRLTVL.

J is TRBJ1-4 and V is TRBV28; D uncertain. CDR1 is MDHEN, CDR2 SYDVKM, per germline. The CDR3 runs 12 residues. Trimming removed 3 bases at V and 7 bases at J, with 6 bases between. The CDR3 DNA reads as TGTGCCAGCAGTTTTGGAGGTGAAAAACTGTTTTTT. Translating gives CASSFGGEKLFF.

This clone has only a few counts. The V call is TRBV29-1, the J call TRBJ1-4; 7 bases are a match to TRBD1. There are 14 residues in the CDR3. Germline CDR1 reads SQVTM; CDR2 reads ANQGSEA. V was pared by 0 bases and J by 8 bases, with 6 bases of the junction left unmatched. CDR3 in amino acids: CSVEDRGGREKLFF. CDR3 nucleotide sequence: TGCAGCGTTGAAGATCGAGGGGGCAGGGAAAAACTGTTTTTT.